These 23 T cell receptor beta chains originate from one sample sequenced in a study of T cell responses to AZD1222 COVID-19 vaccine listed by TCRdb under 2021. Receptor amplification or capture employed the immunoSEQ multiplex PCR assay. Sourced from immuneACCESS, this table was stored by TCRdb with only in-frame sequences that have V and J called. A share of the clones is absent; for the studies checked, an unresolved V gene accounts for under half, and the remainder has no known explanation. The table for this sample lists roughly 150,000 clones; 84% of them were counted only once. The ten biggest clones cover roughly 4.3% of the sample. The time point label here, explained by the study, means: baseline before first vaccination. Sample: peripheral blood, taken on day 0 of AZD1222 vaccination. These receptors all come from an adult in good health.

This chain links TRBV7-9 with TRBJ1-5; no reliable D call. The CDR3 runs to 14 residues. V was pared by 1 base and J by 2 bases, with 6 bases between. Germline CDR1 reads SEHNR; CDR2 reads FQNEAQ (reference sequence). The CDR3, as DNA: TGTGCCAGCAGCTTAGAGGGCGGCAATCAGCCCCAGCATTTT. It encodes CASSLEGGNQPQHF.

V gene TRBV7-6 combines with J gene TRBJ2-1, with a tentative D call TRBD1 (6 bases). Germline assignment: CDR1 SGHVS and CDR2 FNYEAQ. The CDR3 spans 13 residues. Trimming shortened V by 0 bases and J by 10 bases, and 10 bases separated the two germline ends. CDR3 sequence reads: CASSLAMDREQFF. The CDR3 DNA reads as TGTGCCAGCAGCTTAGCTATGGACAGAGAGCAGTTCTTC.

The V and J genes are TRBV5-6 and TRBJ1-6; weak D call: TRBD1 (6 bases). The CDR3 runs 14 residues. V lost 0 bases and J 7 bases, leaving 8 bases between the germline ends. The germline gives CDR1 SGHDT, CDR2 YYEEEE. The CDR3 region is CASSLAGANSPLHF. Here the CDR3 DNA reads TGTGCCAGCAGCTTGGCGGGGGCCAATTCACCCCTCCACTTT.

In its sample, this clone was seen a few times. This rearrangement joins TRBV5-1 to TRBJ2-2; TRBD2 matches 11 bases. V was pared by 3 bases and J by 1 base, with 2 bases of the junction left unmatched. The CDR3 is made up of 16 amino acids. Germline values: CDR1 SGHRS, CDR2 YFSETQ. The CDR3 here is CASSSLAGGNTGELFF. CDR3 sequence (DNA): TGCGCCAGCAGCTCCCTAGCGGGGGGGAACACCGGGGAGCTGTTTTTT. Together with reference TRBV5-1 and TRBJ2-2, the CDR3 gives the full variable domain: KAGVTQTPRYLIKTRGQQVTLSCSPISGHRSVSWYQQTPGQGLQFLFEYFSETQRNKGNFPGRFSGRQFSNSRSEMNVSTLELGDSALYLCASSSLAGGNTGELFFGEGSRLTVL.

J is TRBJ1-2 and V is TRBV30, with D maybe TRBD1 (6 bases). The germline V and J ends were trimmed by 3 bases and 0 bases, with 8 bases remaining between them. Germline assignment: CDR1 GTSNPN and CDR2 SVGIG (reference sequence). The CDR3 is 13 residues long. The CDR3 loop reads CAWSEGANYGYTF. The CDR3 DNA sequence: TGTGCCTGGAGCGAGGGGGCTAACTATGGCTACACCTTC. The whole variable domain, remainder taken from reference TRBV30 and TRBJ1-2, is SQTIHQWPATLVQPVGSPLSLECTVEGTSNPNLYWYRQAAGRGLQLLFYSVGIGQISSEVPQNLSASRPQDRQFILSSKKLLLSDSGFYLCAWSEGANYGYTFGSGTRLTVV.

The chain uses TRBV3-1 (or the pseudogene TRBV3-2) and TRBJ1-2, with TRBD1 matching over 8 bases. V lost 4 bases, J lost 8 bases, and 9 bases stayed unmatched. Germline lookup yields CDR1 LGHDT and CDR2 YNNKEL (reference sequence). This CDR3 has 14 amino acids. The CDR3 loop is CASSPAGYRGGYTF. As DNA, the CDR3 is TGTGCCAGCAGCCCCGCCGGCTACAGGGGGGGCTACACCTTC.

The chain links TRBV15 to TRBJ1-4, with TRBD1 identical over 8 bases. V was pared by 0 bases and J by 4 bases, with 4 bases of the junction left unmatched. Germline-derived CDR1 and CDR2 are LNHNV and YYDKDF (reference sequence). There are 16 residues in the CDR3. CDR3 nucleotide sequence: TGTGCCACCAGCAGAGATGACAGGGGCCTTAATGAAAAACTGTTTTTT. This sequence encodes CATSRDDRGLNEKLFF.

This clone was detected only once. The chain carries TRBV19 and TRBJ2-5; a weak D match, TRBD1 (5 bases). The germline gives CDR1 LNHDA, CDR2 SQIVND (reference sequence). V dropped 5 bases and J dropped 3 bases, with 10 bases sitting between them. CDR3 length: 13 amino acids. CDR3 in DNA: TGTGCCAGTAGTTCGCCGGACAAAGAGACCCAGTACTTC. Protein product: CASSSPDKETQYF.

This chain joins TRBV28 and TRBJ1-2; D gene unclear. This CDR3 region has 12 residues. Germline lookup yields CDR1 MDHEN and CDR2 SYDVKM. Trimming cost V 3 bases and J 7 bases, with 9 bases left between them. CDR3 nucleotide sequence: TGTGCCAGCAGTTTCGGGCAGCCTGGCTACACCTTC. It codes for CASSFGQPGYTF.

V gene TRBV27 combines with J gene TRBJ2-3; 10 bases agree with TRBD2. The CDR3 spans 16 residues. The V gene end was trimmed by 3 bases and the J gene end by 6 bases; junction bases not matched to a gene: 9. The germline gives CDR1 MNHEY, CDR2 SMNVEV (reference sequence). As DNA, the CDR3 is TGTGCCAGCAGTTTGACTAGCGGGCTTCGGAGTGATACGCAGTATTTT. This codes for CASSLTSGLRSDTQYF.

CDR3 in amino acids: CASSRSGGRDTEAFF. CDR3 sequence (DNA): TGTGCCAGCAGCCGCTCAGGGGGTAGGGACACTGAAGCTTTCTTT. The chain recombines TRBV11-3 with TRBJ1-1, with 7 bases aligning to TRBD1. Looked up from germline, CDR1 is SGHNT and CDR2 is YENEEA. The V segment lost 5 bases and the J segment 3 bases; nucleotides outside the gene matches: 9. The CDR3 is 15 amino acids.

The V and J genes are TRBV28 and TRBJ2-3, with D possibly matching TRBD1 (5 bases). The CDR3 totals 12 residues. From germline, CDR1 is MDHEN and CDR2 SYDVKM. V was clipped by 9 bases and J by 0 bases, with 7 bases between them. The CDR3: CASAGSTDTQYF. The CDR3 DNA sequence: TGTGCCAGTGCAGGGAGCACAGATACGCAGTATTTT.

This rearrangement joins TRBV5-4 to TRBJ1-6, with 9 bases aligning to TRBD1. From germline, CDR1 is SGHNT and CDR2 YYREEE (reference sequence). The V and J ends lost 1 base and 8 bases, in that order; junction bases with no gene match: 1. The CDR3 has 14 residues. CDR3 amino acids: CASSLRQGDSPLHF. The DNA of the CDR3 is TGTGCCAGCAGCTTGCGACAGGGGGATTCACCCCTCCACTTT.

This chain links TRBV7-9 with TRBJ1-2; D might be TRBD1 (5 bases). In germline, CDR1 is SEHNR, CDR2 FQNEAQ (reference sequence). The length of the CDR3 is 16 residues. Deletions cut 1 base from V and 4 bases from J, with 16 bases between. CDR3 sequence reads: CASSLEFGAGRYGYTF. The CDR3 DNA follows: TGTGCCAGCAGCTTAGAATTCGGGGCAGGGCGCTATGGCTACACCTTC.

This chain joins TRBV24-1 and TRBJ1-2; D is undetermined. CDR1 is KGHDR, CDR2 SFDVKD, per germline. Trimming took off 6 bases at V and 2 bases at J, with 6 bases between the two ends. The CDR3 has 12 amino acids. This chain's CDR3 is CATSQVNYGYTF. CDR3 bases: TGTGCCACCAGTCAAGTAAACTATGGCTACACCTTC.

The V call is TRBV11-1, the J call TRBJ1-3; 8 bases fit TRBD1. Germline V lookup: CDR1 SGHAT, CDR2 FQDESV (reference sequence). The CDR3 covers 15 residues. V shed 5 bases, J shed 0 bases, and the junction held 3 bases outside the gene matches. DNA of the CDR3: TGTGCCAGCAGCCCTGGGACAGGCTCTGGAAACACCATATATTTT. Translating it yields CASSPGTGSGNTIYF.

This clone came up once. This chain connects TRBV28 to TRBJ2-7; D not certain. Germline V CDR1 and CDR2: MDHEN, SYDVKM. Deletions cut 3 bases from V and 3 bases from J, with 6 bases between. The CDR3 length is 12 residues. The CDR3 loop reads CASSFSRYEQYF. For the CDR3, the DNA is TGTGCCAGCAGTTTTTCACGCTACGAGCAGTACTTC.

This chain connects TRBV14 to TRBJ2-7; D not resolved. V lost 4 bases and J 0 bases, leaving 13 bases between the germline ends. In germline, CDR1 is SGHDN, CDR2 FVKESK. The CDR3 has 15 amino acids. DNA of the CDR3: TGTGCCAGCAGCCGCCGAGGTGGAGTCTCCTACGAGCAGTACTTC. Protein: CASSRRGGVSYEQYF.

The chain has TRBV20-1 and TRBJ1-1; D call uncertain. The V and J ends lost 3 bases and 5 bases respectively, with 13 bases between them. CDR3 length: 13 residues. CDR1 DFQATT and CDR2 SNEGSKA come from the germline V gene (reference sequence). The CDR3 spells CSASKPSGTEAFF. As DNA, the CDR3 is TGCAGTGCTAGTAAACCCTCGGGTACTGAAGCTTTCTTT.

V is TRBV11-2 and J is TRBJ1-1; D is ambiguous. The V gene's germline CDR1 is SGHAT and CDR2 FQNNGV. The length of the CDR3 is 13 residues. Trimming stripped 5 bases from V and 2 bases from J, with 9 bases between. The CDR3 sequence is CASSHMTNTEAFF. The CDR3 coding sequence is TGTGCCAGCAGCCATATGACAAACACTGAAGCTTTCTTT.

The J gene is TRBJ1-1, the V gene TRBV5-5; no firm D call. V lost 0 bases and J lost 2, with 11 bases in between. The CDR3 covers 15 residues. In germline, CDR1 is SGHKS, CDR2 YYEKEE (reference sequence). CDR3 in DNA: TGTGCCAGCAGCTTGGTAACCAGTCTTAACACTGAAGCTTTCTTT. This sequence encodes CASSLVTSLNTEAFF.

The chain employs TRBV3-1 (or the pseudogene TRBV3-2) and TRBJ1-1; the match to TRBD1 covers 8 bases. V trimming: 2 bases; J trimming: 7 bases; junction bases outside the gene matches: 6. The CDR3 has 14 residues. Germline CDR1 is LGHDT and CDR2 is YNNKEL (reference sequence). This CDR3 is CASSQSGGTYEAFF. The CDR3 nucleotides read TGTGCCAGCAGCCAATCAGGGGGCACTTATGAAGCTTTCTTT.

This sequence joins TRBV5-1 and TRBJ2-1; D not certain. CDR3 length: 16 amino acids. Germline V lookup: CDR1 SGHRS, CDR2 YFSETQ. Trimming left V 1 base short and J 3 bases short, with 14 bases between. The DNA of the CDR3 is TGCGCCAGCAGCTTGAGTCCCTCGTCGGGCTACAATGAGCAGTTCTTC. It is translated as CASSLSPSSGYNEQFF.